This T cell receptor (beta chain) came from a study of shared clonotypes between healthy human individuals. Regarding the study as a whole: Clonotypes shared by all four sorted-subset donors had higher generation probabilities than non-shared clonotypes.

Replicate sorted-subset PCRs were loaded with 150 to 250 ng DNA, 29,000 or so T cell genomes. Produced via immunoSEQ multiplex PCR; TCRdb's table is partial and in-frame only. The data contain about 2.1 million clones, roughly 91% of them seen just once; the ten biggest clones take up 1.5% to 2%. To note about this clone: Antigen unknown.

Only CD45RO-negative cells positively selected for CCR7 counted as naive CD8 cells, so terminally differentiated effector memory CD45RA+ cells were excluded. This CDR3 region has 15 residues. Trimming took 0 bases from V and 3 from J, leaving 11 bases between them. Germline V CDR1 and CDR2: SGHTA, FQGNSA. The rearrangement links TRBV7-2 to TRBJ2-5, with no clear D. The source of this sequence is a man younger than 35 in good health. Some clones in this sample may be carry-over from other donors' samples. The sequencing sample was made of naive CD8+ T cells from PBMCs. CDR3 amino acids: CASSLAGPLEETQYF. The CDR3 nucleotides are TGTGCCAGCAGCTTAGCCGGGCCCTTAGAAGAGACCCAGTACTTC.